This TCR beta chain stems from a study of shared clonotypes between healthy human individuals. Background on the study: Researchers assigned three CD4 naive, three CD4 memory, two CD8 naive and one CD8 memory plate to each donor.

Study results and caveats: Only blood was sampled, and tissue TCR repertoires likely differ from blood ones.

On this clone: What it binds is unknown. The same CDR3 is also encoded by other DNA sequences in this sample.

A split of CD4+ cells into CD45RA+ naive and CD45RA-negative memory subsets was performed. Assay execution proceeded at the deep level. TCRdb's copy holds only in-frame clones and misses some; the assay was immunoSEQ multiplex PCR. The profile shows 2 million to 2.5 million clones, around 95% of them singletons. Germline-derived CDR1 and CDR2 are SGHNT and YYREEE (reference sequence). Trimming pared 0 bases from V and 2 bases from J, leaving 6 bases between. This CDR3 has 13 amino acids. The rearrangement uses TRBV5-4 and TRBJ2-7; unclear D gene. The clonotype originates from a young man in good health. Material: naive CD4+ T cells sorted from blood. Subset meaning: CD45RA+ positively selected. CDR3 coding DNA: TGTGCCAGCAGCTTGGACAGTGCCTACGAGCAGTACTTC. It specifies CASSLDSAYEQYF.